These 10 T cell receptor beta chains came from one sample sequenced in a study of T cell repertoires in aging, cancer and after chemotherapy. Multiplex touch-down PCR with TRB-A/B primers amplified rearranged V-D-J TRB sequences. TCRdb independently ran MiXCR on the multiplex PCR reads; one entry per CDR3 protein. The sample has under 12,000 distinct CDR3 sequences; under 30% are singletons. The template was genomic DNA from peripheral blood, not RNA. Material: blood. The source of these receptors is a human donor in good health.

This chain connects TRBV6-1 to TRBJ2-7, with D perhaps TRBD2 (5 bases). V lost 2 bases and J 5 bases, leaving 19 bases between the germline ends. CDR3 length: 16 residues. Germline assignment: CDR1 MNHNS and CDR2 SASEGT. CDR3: CASSEWALGRGDEQYF. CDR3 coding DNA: TGTGCCAGCAGTGAATGGGCCCTGGGGAGAGGCGACGAGCAGTACTTC.

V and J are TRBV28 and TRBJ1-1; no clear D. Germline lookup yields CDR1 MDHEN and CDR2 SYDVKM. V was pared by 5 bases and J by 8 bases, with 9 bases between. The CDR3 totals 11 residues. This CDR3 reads CASSPTREAFF. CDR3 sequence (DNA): TGTGCCAGCAGTCCCACCCGAGAAGCTTTCTTT.

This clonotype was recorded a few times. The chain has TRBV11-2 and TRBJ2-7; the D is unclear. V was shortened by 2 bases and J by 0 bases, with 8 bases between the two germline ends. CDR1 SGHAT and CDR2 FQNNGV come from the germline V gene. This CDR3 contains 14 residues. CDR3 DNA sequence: TGTGCCAGCAGCTTAAATAGTGTCTCCTACGAGCAGTACTTC. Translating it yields CASSLNSVSYEQYF.

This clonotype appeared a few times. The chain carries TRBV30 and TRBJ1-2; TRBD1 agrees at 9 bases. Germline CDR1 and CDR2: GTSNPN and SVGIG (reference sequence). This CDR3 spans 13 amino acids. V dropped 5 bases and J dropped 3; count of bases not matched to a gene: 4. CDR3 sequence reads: CAWDGTGHYGYTF. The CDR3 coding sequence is TGTGCCTGGGACGGGACAGGGCACTATGGCTACACCTTC.

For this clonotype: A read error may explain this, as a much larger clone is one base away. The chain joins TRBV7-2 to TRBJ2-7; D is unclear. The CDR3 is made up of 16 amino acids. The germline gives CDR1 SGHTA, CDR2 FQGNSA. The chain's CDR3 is CAGSLPSRPSTYEQYF. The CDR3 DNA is TGTGCCGGCAGCCTTCCCTCGCGGCCGAGTACCTACGAGCAGTACTTC.

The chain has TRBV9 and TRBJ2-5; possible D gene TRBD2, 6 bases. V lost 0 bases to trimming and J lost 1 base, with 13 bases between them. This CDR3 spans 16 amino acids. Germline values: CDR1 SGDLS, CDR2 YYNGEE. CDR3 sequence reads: CASSVGVGGVQETQYF. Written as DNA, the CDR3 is TGTGCCAGCAGCGTAGGGGTCGGAGGGGTCCAAGAGACCCAGTACTTC.

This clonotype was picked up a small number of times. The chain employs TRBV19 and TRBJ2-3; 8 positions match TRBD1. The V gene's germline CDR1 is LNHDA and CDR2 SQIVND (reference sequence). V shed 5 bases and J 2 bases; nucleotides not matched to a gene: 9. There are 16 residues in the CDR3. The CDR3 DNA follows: TGTGCCAGTAGTGTGACAGGGGAAGCCTCCACAGATACGCAGTATTTT. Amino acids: CASSVTGEASTDTQYF.

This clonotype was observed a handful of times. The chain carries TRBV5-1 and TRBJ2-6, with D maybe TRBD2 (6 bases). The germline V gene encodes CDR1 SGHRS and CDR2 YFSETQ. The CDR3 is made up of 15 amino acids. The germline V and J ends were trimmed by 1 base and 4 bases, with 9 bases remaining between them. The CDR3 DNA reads TGCGCCAGCAGCTTGTGGGGGGACGGGGCCAACGTCCTGACTTTC. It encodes CASSLWGDGANVLTF.

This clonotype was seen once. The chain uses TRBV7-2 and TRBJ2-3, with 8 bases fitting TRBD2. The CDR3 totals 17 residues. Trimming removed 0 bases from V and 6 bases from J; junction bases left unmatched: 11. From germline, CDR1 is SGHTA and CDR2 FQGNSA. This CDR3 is CASSLAGQREILDTQYF. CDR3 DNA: TGTGCCAGCAGCTTAGCGGGGCAGCGGGAGATCTTGGATACGCAGTATTTT.

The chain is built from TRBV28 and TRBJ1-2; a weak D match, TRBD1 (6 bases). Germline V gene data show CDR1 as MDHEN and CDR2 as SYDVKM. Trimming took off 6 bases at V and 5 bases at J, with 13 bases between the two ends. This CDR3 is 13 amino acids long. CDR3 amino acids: CASREGGGYGYTF. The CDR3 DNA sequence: TGTGCCAGCAGGGAAGGAGGGGGGTATGGCTACACCTTC.